The 20 T cell receptor beta chains below come from one sample, sequenced in a study of cytotoxic CD8 clonotypes in ibrutinib-treated CLL. TCRdb's copy holds only in-frame clones and misses some; the assay was immunoSEQ multiplex PCR. The repertoire holds over 140,000 clones, with 80% as singletons. Sample: PBMCs, taken after 36 months of ibrutinib treatment. The receptors come from a human donor with chronic lymphocytic leukemia.

The rearrangement links TRBV29-1 to TRBJ1-1; a possible D gene is TRBD1 (5 bases). This CDR3 spans 13 amino acids. The V and J ends lost 1 base and 10 bases respectively, with 16 bases between them. The germline V gene encodes CDR1 SQVTM and CDR2 ANQGSEA. In DNA form, the CDR3 reads TGCAGCGTTGAAGGTCGGGCGCAGAGGGGAGCTTTCTTT. Protein sequence: CSVEGRAQRGAFF.

The chain uses TRBV10-1 and TRBJ1-1; TRBD1 agrees at 7 bases. Germline V gene sequence: CDR1 WNHNN, CDR2 SYGVQD (reference sequence). This CDR3 comprises 12 residues. Germline trimming cut 4 bases from V and 5 bases from J; bases unmatched to any gene: 1. The CDR3 here is CASSAGGTEAFF. The CDR3 DNA reads as TGCGCCAGCAGTGCAGGGGGGACTGAAGCTTTCTTT.

J is TRBJ1-1 and V is TRBV2; D not resolved. Germline values: CDR1 SNHLY, CDR2 FYNNEI. The ends were cut back, 5 bases at V and 10 bases at J, with 14 bases in the middle. There are 12 residues in the CDR3. In nucleotides, the CDR3 is TGTGCCAGCAGTTTAAGGTTGGCGGGAGCTTTCTTT. Translation gives CASSLRLAGAFF. Looking up the rest from reference TRBV2 and TRBJ1-1 gives the full variable domain: EPEVTQTPSHQVTQMGQEVILRCVPISNHLYFYWYRQILGQKVEFLVSFYNNEISEKSEIFDDQFSVERPDGSNFTLKIRSTKLEDSAMYFCASSLRLAGAFFGQGTRLTVV.

The rearrangement links TRBV10-3 to TRBJ1-5; D uncertain. V was trimmed by 3 bases and J by 0 bases, leaving 9 bases between them. Germline V CDR1 and CDR2: ENHRY, SYGVKD. The CDR3 is made up of 15 amino acids. The CDR3 sequence is CAISDSRNSNQPQHF. CDR3 DNA: TGTGCCATCAGTGACTCTAGAAATAGCAATCAGCCCCAGCATTTT.

The rearrangement uses TRBV23-1 and TRBJ1-1, with 8 bases fitting TRBD1. TRBV23-1 is recorded as an ORF, its role being uncertain. Unmatched junction bases numbered 10, after V lost 1 base and J lost 3 bases. The CDR3 contains 17 residues. Here the CDR3 DNA reads TGCGCCAGCAGTCAATGCCATACAGGGGGGGAAGACACTGAAGCTTTCTTT. Translating gives CASSQCHTGGEDTEAFF.

This sequence joins TRBV2 and TRBJ2-7; TRBD2 matches 7 bases. The CDR3 sequence is 14 residues long. Germline values: CDR1 SNHLY, CDR2 FYNNEI. V was pared by 7 bases and J by 2 bases, with 8 bases of the junction left unmatched. CDR3 nucleotide sequence: TGTGCCAGCAAGCCGAGCGGGACTACCTACGAGCAGTACTTC. It encodes CASKPSGTTYEQYF.

This CDR3 reads CASRRGQGFYEQYF. The CDR3, as DNA: TGTGCCAGCCGCCGGGGACAGGGGTTCTACGAGCAGTACTTC. The chain carries TRBV5-8 and TRBJ2-7; 10 bases are a match to TRBD1. Germline CDR1 and CDR2: SGHTS and YDEGEE. Trimming took 7 bases from V and 3 from J; bases not matched to a gene: 7. CDR3 size: 14 residues.

This clone was detected a few times. The CDR3 sequence is CASSLISGGELFF. DNA for the CDR3: TGTGCCAGCAGCTTGATATCTGGGGGGGAGCTGTTTTTT. This rearrangement joins TRBV7-6 to TRBJ2-2; D is unresolved. The V and J ends lost 3 bases and 8 bases respectively, with 10 bases between them. The CDR3 is 13 amino acids. Germline V gene sequence: CDR1 SGHVS, CDR2 FNYEAQ.

The chain employs TRBV10-3 and TRBJ1-2; maybe TRBD1 (5 bases). Germline V lookup: CDR1 ENHRY, CDR2 SYGVKD. V lost 10 bases, J lost 8 bases, and 23 bases lay in between. The CDR3 totals 14 residues. The CDR3: CASGDSTTLGGYTF. CDR3 nucleotides: TGTGCCAGCGGGGACTCTACCACTCTGGGGGGCTACACCTTC.

V gene TRBV5-1 combines with J gene TRBJ2-7; 11 bases agree with TRBD2. With V trimmed by 4 bases and J by 7 bases, 7 bases remained unmatched. The germline V gene has CDR1 SGHRS and CDR2 YFSETQ. The CDR3 length is 14 residues. CDR3 sequence: CASSQTSGMGEQYF. The CDR3, as DNA: TGCGCCAGCAGCCAGACTAGCGGGATGGGTGAGCAGTACTTC.

The chain carries TRBV28 and TRBJ2-3; a possible D gene is TRBD2 (5 bases). V was pared by 0 bases and J by 4 bases, with 8 bases between. In germline, CDR1 is MDHEN, CDR2 SYDVKM. The CDR3 runs 14 residues. CDR3 in DNA: TGTGCCAGCAGTTTATGGGGGAGCTCAGATACGCAGTATTTT. It yields the protein CASSLWGSSDTQYF.

The chain couples TRBV6-5 to TRBJ2-7; 10 nucleotides agree with TRBD2. This CDR3 region has 16 residues. CDR1 is MNHEY and CDR2 is SVGAGI in the germline V gene. J gave up 5 bases and V 0 bases, and 7 bases lay outside the gene matches. CDR3 region: CASSYSMLAGVHEQYF. The CDR3 DNA sequence: TGTGCCAGCAGTTACTCGATGCTAGCGGGAGTTCACGAGCAGTACTTC.

The V gene is TRBV4-1, the J gene TRBJ1-1, with D unclear. Trimming left V 2 bases short and J 4 bases short, with 14 bases between. The CDR3 runs 15 residues. The germline V gene has CDR1 MGHRA and CDR2 YSYEKL. The CDR3: CASSQRITLGTEAFF. CDR3 sequence (DNA): TGCGCCAGCAGCCAAAGGATCACCCTGGGCACTGAAGCTTTCTTT.

This clone showed up just a few times. The chain has TRBV10-3 and TRBJ1-3, with D unclear. Germline V gene data show CDR1 as ENHRY and CDR2 as SYGVKD. CDR3 length equals 16 residues. The V and J ends lost 5 bases and 1 base respectively, with 15 bases between them. CDR3 DNA: TGTGCCATCAGTCCCGATCCGGACTTGTCTGGAAACACCATATATTTT. It translates to CAISPDPDLSGNTIYF.

This chain links TRBV27 with TRBJ2-7; 10 nucleotides agree with TRBD1. The V gene's germline CDR1 is MNHEY and CDR2 SMNVEV (reference sequence). Trimming cost V 3 bases and J 3 bases; bases outside gene matches: 2. The CDR3 has 14 residues. The CDR3 loop reads CASSFRTGGYEQYF. Written as DNA, the CDR3 is TGTGCCAGCAGTTTTCGGACAGGGGGCTACGAGCAGTACTTC.

The V gene is TRBV15, the J gene TRBJ2-1; TRBD2 matches 10 bases. The CDR3 has 18 amino acids. Germline V gene lookup returns CDR1 LNHNV and CDR2 YYDKDF (reference sequence). V lost 0 bases to trimming and J lost 4 bases; unmatched junction nucleotides: 9. CDR3 protein: CATSRDSSSGRSYNEQFF. The CDR3 bases are TGTGCCACCAGCAGAGATTCGTCTAGCGGGAGATCTTACAATGAGCAGTTCTTC.

This clone was seen a handful of times. This rearrangement joins TRBV5-1 to TRBJ1-4; D is unresolved. CDR1 and CDR2 (germline): SGHRS, YFSETQ. Trimming stripped 0 bases from V and 12 bases from J, with 9 bases between. The CDR3 has 12 amino acids. In nucleotides, the CDR3 is TGCGCCAGCAGCTTGGCCGGAGAGCAACTGTTTTTT. Its translation: CASSLAGEQLFF.

This clone was detected only a few times. The chain links TRBV7-9 to TRBJ1-4; 8 positions agree with TRBD1. The CDR3 covers 14 residues. Germline trimming cut 1 base from V and 7 bases from J; bases unmatched to any gene: 2. Germline CDR1 reads SEHNR; CDR2 reads FQNEAQ (reference sequence). CDR3 bases: TGTGCCAGCAGCTTAGGAACAGGGGGTGAAAAACTGTTTTTT. Translating it yields CASSLGTGGEKLFF. Full variable domain (outside the CDR3, taken from reference TRBV7-9 and TRBJ1-4): DTGVSQNPRHKITKRGQNVTFRCDPISEHNRLYWYRQTLGQGPEFLTYFQNEAQLEKSRLLSDRFSAERPKGSFSTLEIQRTEQGDSAMYLCASSLGTGGEKLFFGSGTQLSVL.

This rearrangement joins TRBV15 to TRBJ1-2; D gene ambiguous. CDR1 is LNHNV, CDR2 YYDKDF, per germline (reference sequence). Trimming pared 0 bases from V and 5 bases from J, leaving 10 bases between. This CDR3 has 14 residues. The CDR3 loop is CATSRDQTVYGYTF. CDR3 nucleotides: TGTGCCACCAGCAGAGATCAGACTGTTTATGGCTACACCTTC. Drawing the rest from reference TRBV15 and TRBJ1-2, the complete variable domain is DAMVIQNPRYQVTQFGKPVTLSCSQTLNHNVMYWYQQKSSQAPKLLFHYYDKDFNNEADTPDNFQSRRPNTSFCFLDIRSPGLGDTAMYLCATSRDQTVYGYTFGSGTRLTVV.

The chain joins TRBV27 to TRBJ1-5; D uncertain. The CDR3 consists of 16 residues. V lost 5 bases to trimming and J lost 4 bases, with 18 bases between them. From germline, CDR1 is MNHEY and CDR2 SMNVEV (reference sequence). CDR3 region: CASSPFLGRPNQPQHF. The CDR3 nucleotides read TGTGCCAGCAGTCCCTTTTTGGGTAGGCCAAATCAGCCCCAGCATTTT.